This T cell receptor beta chain was sequenced for a study of a mutant IDH1 vaccine in newly diagnosed glioma. Across the study: Most patients had received both radiotherapy and temozolomide, the prior options being radiotherapy, temozolomide, or both.

The time point: week 47, end of study. Every vaccination contained 300 ug of the mutant IDH1 20-mer peptide and was paired with topical imiquimod. On this clone itself: Its antigen is still unknown.

Clones were sequenced by immunoSEQ multiplex PCR, and TCRdb holds only the in-frame ones, with some missing. Of about 94,000 clones listed, about nine tenths are singletons. This CDR3 is built from 15 residues. The junction had 5 bases not matched to a gene; V was cut back by 5 bases and J by 1 base. From germline, CDR1 is LNHDA and CDR2 SQIVND (reference sequence). The rearrangement links TRBV19 to TRBJ1-1, with TRBD1 identical over 9 bases. The material sequenced was PBMCs, taken from a glioma patient whose treatment included an IDH1 peptide vaccine. The receptor's source is a woman aged 45 to 65 with glioma. CDR3 residues: CASSPQTGGNTEAFF. CDR3 coding DNA: TGTGCCAGTAGTCCCCAGACAGGGGGGAACACTGAAGCTTTCTTT.